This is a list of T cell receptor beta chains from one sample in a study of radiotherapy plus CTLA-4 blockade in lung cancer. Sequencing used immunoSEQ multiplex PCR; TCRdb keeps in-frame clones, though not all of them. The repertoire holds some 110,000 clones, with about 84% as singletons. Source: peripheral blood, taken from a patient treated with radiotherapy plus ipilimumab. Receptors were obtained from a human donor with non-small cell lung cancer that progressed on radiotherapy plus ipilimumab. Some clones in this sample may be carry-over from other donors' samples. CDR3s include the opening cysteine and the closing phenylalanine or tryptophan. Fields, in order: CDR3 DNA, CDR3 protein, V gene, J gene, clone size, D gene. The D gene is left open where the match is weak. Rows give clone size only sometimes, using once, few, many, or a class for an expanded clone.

DNA: TGTGCCACCAGCAGAGCTCTAGGGACAGGTTACACCGGGGAGCTGTTTTTT
CDR3: CATSRALGTGYTGELFF
V: TRBV15
J: TRBJ2-2
size: -
D: TRBD1

DNA: TGCGCCAGCAGCCAACTGGGGACAGGTAACACTGAAGCTTTCTTT
CDR3: CASSQLGTGNTEAFF
V: TRBV4-3
J: TRBJ1-1
size: -
D: TRBD1

DNA: TGCGCCAGCAGCCAAATCGGACAGGGGGAAAATGGCTACACCTTC
CDR3: CASSQIGQGENGYTF
V: TRBV4-3
J: TRBJ1-2
size: once
D: TRBD1

DNA: TGTGCCAGCAGTGAATCTCCAGGGACCAGCTACGAGCAGTACTTC
CDR3: CASSESPGTSYEQYF
V: TRBV2
J: TRBJ2-7
size: -
D: -

DNA: TGCGCCAGCAGCCGGGACAGGGGATCCACAGATACGCAGTATTTT
CDR3: CASSRDRGSTDTQYF
V: TRBV5-1
J: TRBJ2-3
size: few
D: TRBD1

DNA: TGTGCCAGCAGCGTCACAGGGGTCCAAGAGACCCAGTACTTC
CDR3: CASSVTGVQETQYF
V: TRBV11-1
J: TRBJ2-5
size: -
D: TRBD1

DNA: TGTGCCTGGAGTTCGGACAGCGAGGGGTTTTATGGCTACACCTTC
CDR3: CAWSSDSEGFYGYTF
V: TRBV30
J: TRBJ1-2
size: -
D: -

DNA: TGTGCCACCAGCAGAGGACAGGCTACGTCCGAGCAGTACTTC
CDR3: CATSRGQATSEQYF
V: TRBV15
J: TRBJ2-7
size: -
D: -

DNA: TGTGCCAGCAGCCCGACAGGGGGCTTTGAAAAACTGTTTTTT
CDR3: CASSPTGGFEKLFF
V: TRBV7-2
J: TRBJ1-4
size: -
D: TRBD1

DNA: TGTGCCAGCAGCTTCGGGACTAGCGGGGGTCGCGCGAACACCGGGGAGCTGTTTTTT
CDR3: CASSFGTSGGRANTGELFF
V: TRBV5-4
J: TRBJ2-2
size: -
D: TRBD2

DNA: TGTGCCAGCTCACACTGGACAGTCATGAACACTGAAGCTTTCTTT
CDR3: CASSHWTVMNTEAFF
V: TRBV18
J: TRBJ1-1
size: -
D: -

DNA: TGTGCCAGCAGTAAACAAGAAAACACTGAAGCTTTCTTT
CDR3: CASSKQENTEAFF
V: TRBV6-6
J: TRBJ1-1
size: -
D: -

DNA: TGCGCCAGCAGCCAAGATGGCAGGGGGCATAATGAGCAGTTCTTC
CDR3: CASSQDGRGHNEQFF
V: TRBV4-3
J: TRBJ2-1
size: -
D: TRBD1

DNA: TGTGCCAGCAGCTTGGTGGCTAGCGGCACAGATACGCAGTATTTT
CDR3: CASSLVASGTDTQYF
V: TRBV5-4
J: TRBJ2-3
size: once
D: -

DNA: TGTGCCAGCAGCCCCGACCTTTTGGGAGAGACCCAGTACTTC
CDR3: CASSPDLLGETQYF
V: TRBV11-2
J: TRBJ2-5
size: -
D: -

DNA: TGTGCCAGCTCACCAGACAGTTCCTACGAGCAGTACTTC
CDR3: CASSPDSSYEQYF
V: TRBV18
J: TRBJ2-7
size: -
D: -

DNA: TGTGCCAGCAGTTACTCGGGCAGGTGGAATGGCTACACCTTC
CDR3: CASSYSGRWNGYTF
V: TRBV6-5
J: TRBJ1-2
size: -
D: -

DNA: TGTGCCAGCAGCGGCAGACAGGGTATCCGCGAGTGGGGAGCTTTCTTT
CDR3: CASSGRQGIREWGAFF
V: TRBV7-6
J: TRBJ1-1
size: -
D: TRBD1

DNA: TGTGCCAGCAGACTGACAGGGTCAGGACAGCCCCAGCATTTT
CDR3: CASRLTGSGQPQHF
V: TRBV6-5
J: TRBJ1-5
size: -
D: TRBD1

DNA: TGTGCCAGCAGCTTAGCAGATACGCAGTATTTT
CDR3: CASSLADTQYF
V: TRBV5-6
J: TRBJ2-3
size: -
D: -

DNA: TGTGCCAGTACCGTGGGGGGGACTAATGAAAAACTGTTTTTT
CDR3: CASTVGGTNEKLFF
V: TRBV19
J: TRBJ1-4
size: -
D: -

DNA: TGTGCCAGCAGCCCAAATGGACGGTACAATGAGCAGTTCTTC
CDR3: CASSPNGRYNEQFF
V: TRBV7-6
J: TRBJ2-1
size: -
D: -

DNA: TGCGCCAGCAGCTTAGGGGGAATCCAAGAGACCCAGTACTTC
CDR3: CASSLGGIQETQYF
V: TRBV5-1
J: TRBJ2-5
size: -
D: -

DNA: TGTGCCAGCAGCGGGGGGCAGGAGTGGGAAAAACTGTTTTTT
CDR3: CASSGGQEWEKLFF
V: TRBV6-5
J: TRBJ1-4
size: -
D: -

DNA: TGTGCCAGCGCCCTTTCGACTGAGCAGTTCTTC
CDR3: CASALSTEQFF
V: TRBV2
J: TRBJ2-1
size: once
D: -

DNA: TGTGCCAGCAGCTTAAACAGCGTGGGACAGCCCCAGCATTTT
CDR3: CASSLNSVGQPQHF
V: TRBV7-2
J: TRBJ1-5
size: -
D: -

DNA: TGCGCCAGCAGCTACAGGGGGCGGGAGACCCAGTACTTC
CDR3: CASSYRGRETQYF
V: TRBV5-1
J: TRBJ2-5
size: -
D: TRBD1

DNA: TGTGCCAGCAGTTCATCGGGACAGGGGGCAGATACGCAGTATTTT
CDR3: CASSSSGQGADTQYF
V: TRBV6-4
J: TRBJ2-3
size: -
D: TRBD1

DNA: TGCGCCAGCAGCTGGCGTCGCAGCTCGCCAGAGGCCTATGGCTACACCTTC
CDR3: CASSWRRSSPEAYGYTF
V: TRBV5-1
J: TRBJ1-2
size: -
D: -

DNA: TGCAGCGCCGCGACAGGGTTCCCAGGATCACCCCTCCACTTT
CDR3: CSAATGFPGSPLHF
V: TRBV29-1
J: TRBJ1-6
size: -
D: TRBD1

DNA: TGTGCCAGCAGCTTGGCACCGCCCTCCAAGGAGGAGACCTTC
CDR3: CASSLAPPSKEETF
V: TRBV5-5
J: TRBJ1-2
size: once
D: -

DNA: TGTGCCAGCAGCTCGGACGTCTGGGCCTACGAGCAGTACTTC
CDR3: CASSSDVWAYEQYF
V: TRBV11-1
J: TRBJ2-7
size: few
D: -

DNA: TGCGCCAGCAGCTCCCACTGGGTGGAAGAGACCCAGTACTTC
CDR3: CASSSHWVEETQYF
V: TRBV5-1
J: TRBJ2-5
size: -
D: -

DNA: TGCAGCGTTGCGGGGCATGGTTCCTACGAGCAGTACTTC
CDR3: CSVAGHGSYEQYF
V: TRBV29-1
J: TRBJ2-7
size: once
D: -

DNA: TGCGCCAGCAGCCGGCGGGGGGTTAATGAAAAACTGTTTTTT
CDR3: CASSRRGVNEKLFF
V: TRBV4-3
J: TRBJ1-4
size: -
D: -

DNA: TGTGCCAGCTCACTTGTCGGACAGGGTTCCGCTTACACCTTC
CDR3: CASSLVGQGSAYTF
V: TRBV18
J: TRBJ1-2
size: -
D: TRBD1

DNA: TGTGCCACCGTCGGAGCGGGGGCCCCCGGTACGCAGTATTTT
CDR3: CATVGAGAPGTQYF
V: TRBV10-3
J: TRBJ2-3
size: -
D: TRBD2

DNA: TGCGCCAGCAGCCAAGTAGGGCAGAATCAGCCCCAGCATTTT
CDR3: CASSQVGQNQPQHF
V: TRBV4-1
J: TRBJ1-5
size: -
D: -

DNA: TGTGCCAGCAGCGGGACAGGCCCAGATACGCAGTATTTT
CDR3: CASSGTGPDTQYF
V: TRBV7-3
J: TRBJ2-3
size: -
D: TRBD1

DNA: TGCAGCGTTGGAGCGACAGCTAATTCACCCCTCCACTTT
CDR3: CSVGATANSPLHF
V: TRBV29-1
J: TRBJ1-6
size: once
D: -

DNA: TGTGCCAGCTCACCACCAGGTGATGATACGCAGTATTTT
CDR3: CASSPPGDDTQYF
V: TRBV18
J: TRBJ2-3
size: -
D: -

DNA: TGCGCCAGCAGCTTGGCGGTAGGGAACTATGGCTACACCTTC
CDR3: CASSLAVGNYGYTF
V: TRBV5-1
J: TRBJ1-2
size: -
D: -

DNA: TGTGCCATCAGTGATCCAGGGGCGGTGGATGAAAAACTGTTTTTT
CDR3: CAISDPGAVDEKLFF
V: TRBV10-3
J: TRBJ1-4
size: few
D: -